This T cell receptor (beta chain) was identified during a study of T cell changes during pregnancy in multiple sclerosis. CDR3 length: 15 amino acids. The J segment lost 7 bases and the V segment lost 1 base, leaving 6 bases of the junction unmatched. Germline loops: CDR1 SGHVS, CDR2 FQNEAQ. Assay: immunoSEQ multiplex PCR; the TCRdb copy retains only in-frame clones and omits some. The sample has about 59,000 clones; approximately 92% are singletons. The source is a female donor with multiple sclerosis, enrolled in a pregnancy study. The chain links TRBV7-8 to TRBJ1-5, with TRBD1 identical over 8 bases. The sample here was CD4+ T cells from peripheral blood mononuclear cells, taken before pregnancy. The DNA of the CDR3 is TGTGCCAGCAGCTTAGGAGACAGGGGTAGGCAGCCCCAGCATTTT. Translated: CASSLGDRGRQPQHF.